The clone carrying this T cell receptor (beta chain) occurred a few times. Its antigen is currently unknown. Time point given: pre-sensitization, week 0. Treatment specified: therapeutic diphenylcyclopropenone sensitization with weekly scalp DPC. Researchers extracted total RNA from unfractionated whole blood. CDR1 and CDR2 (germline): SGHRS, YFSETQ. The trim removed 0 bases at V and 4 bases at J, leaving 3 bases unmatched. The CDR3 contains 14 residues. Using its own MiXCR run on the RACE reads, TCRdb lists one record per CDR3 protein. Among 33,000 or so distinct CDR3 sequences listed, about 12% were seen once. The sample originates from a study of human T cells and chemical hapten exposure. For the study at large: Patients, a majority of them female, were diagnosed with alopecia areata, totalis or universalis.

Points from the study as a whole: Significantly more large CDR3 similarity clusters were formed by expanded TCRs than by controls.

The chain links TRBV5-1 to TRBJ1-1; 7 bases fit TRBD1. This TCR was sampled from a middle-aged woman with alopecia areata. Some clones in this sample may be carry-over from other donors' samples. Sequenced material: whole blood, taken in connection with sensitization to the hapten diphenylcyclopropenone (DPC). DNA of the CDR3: TGCGCCAGCAGCTTGGCCTCAGGGGGCACTGAAGCTTTCTTT. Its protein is CASSLASGGTEAFF.